The entry that follows covers one T cell receptor (beta chain) sequence. As yet, its antigen is unknown. CDR3 length: 15 residues. Germline CDR1 reads SGHDT; CDR2 reads YYEEEE. Trimming removed 4 bases from V and 1 base from J, with 14 bases in between. Profiling relied on immunoSEQ multiplex PCR, and the TCRdb table lists in-frame clones only, not all of them. The sample holds approximately 62,000 clones, approximately 88% seen once. The sample is drawn from a study of OX40 agonist ivuxolimab in advanced cancers. Overall study: As their treatment, patients were administered ivuxolimab, an agonistic anti-OX40 (CD134) antibody. The mean age was approximately 60 years, ranging from roughly 23 to 79, with approximately 85% of participants male. Study-wide points: Blood T cells, both CD4+ and CD8+, expanded clonally by week 6 at 0.1 to 3.0 mg/kg. Antigen specificity remained undetermined for the expanded peripheral T cells.

This material consisted of CD4+ or CD8+ T cells sorted from blood, taken in a trial of the OX40 agonist ivuxolimab. The chain carries TRBV5-6 and TRBJ2-5; no clear D gene. The sequence came from an adult with an advanced solid tumor such as melanoma, head and neck, liver or kidney cancer. DNA for the CDR3: TGTGCCAGCAGCCCGCTTGCGACCTTCCAAGAGACCCAGTACTTC. It encodes CASSPLATFQETQYF.